These 12 T cell receptor beta chains share one sample of origin, sequenced in a study of T cells expressing NK-cell markers. TCRdb reprocessed the 5' RACE reads, keeping one entry per CDR3 protein, no DNA. The sample yields fewer than 200,000 distinct CDR3 sequences, of which the top ten take up under 20%. The sample taken for sequencing was blood T cells: a sorted CD56 or NKG2C T cell subset, CD4+ or CD8+ T cells, or bulk PBMC T cells (not recorded which). These receptors were taken from a woman between 18 and 70 years old in good health.

The chain carries TRBV7-8 and TRBJ2-2; TCRdb returns TRBD2, unconfirmable since there is no DNA. The germline V gene encodes CDR1 SGHVS and CDR2 FQNEAQ. The CDR3 extends over 18 amino acids. CDR3: CASSPRTSGGANTGELFF.

The chain recombines TRBV20-1 with TRBJ2-5; no DNA is available, so the TRBD1 call from TCRdb remains unchecked. Looked up from germline, CDR1 is DFQATT and CDR2 is SNEGSKA (reference sequence). CDR3 length: 13 residues. The CDR3 region is CSAPRRGSETQYF.

The chain uses TRBV24-1 and TRBJ2-6; lacking DNA, the TRBD1 call made by TCRdb goes unchecked. The germline gives CDR1 KGHDR, CDR2 SFDVKD. The CDR3 is 17 residues long. This CDR3 is CALSPYTGGAGANVLTF.

This chain connects TRBV12-3 or TRBV12-4 to TRBJ1-2; checking the TCRdb D call of TRBD1 is not possible without DNA. The CDR3 runs 14 residues. This CDR3 is CGSSLGRTVSGYTF.

The chain uses TRBV3-1 and TRBJ1-3. The CDR3 runs to 14 residues. Germline CDR1 and CDR2: LGHDT and YNNKEL (reference sequence). CDR3 in amino acids: CASTWGGPANTIYF.

The chain carries TRBV5-5 and TRBJ1-1. The CDR3 runs 15 residues. Germline V lookup: CDR1 SGHKS, CDR2 YYEKEE (reference sequence). CDR3 sequence reads: CASDYGAVRNTEAFF.

The rearrangement joins TRBV6-5 to TRBJ1-2; as DNA is missing, the TRBD1 call by TCRdb cannot be tested. The CDR3 is 15 amino acids. CDR1 and CDR2 (germline): MNHEY, SVGAGI. The CDR3 here is CASSNSGQINYGYTF.

This chain uses TRBV19 with TRBJ1-1; TCRdb calls TRBD1, which cannot be checked without DNA. CDR3 size: 13 residues. Germline V CDR1 and CDR2: LNHDA, SQIVND (reference sequence). Here the CDR3 reads CAATKQGGHGAFF.

The V call is TRBV28, the J call TRBJ1-1; TCRdb proposes TRBD1, but this gene call is untestable without DNA. Germline V gene sequence: CDR1 MDHEN, CDR2 SYDVKM. This CDR3 has 12 amino acids. CDR3 sequence reads: CASRQAGSGAFF.

The gene calls are TRBV2 and TRBJ2-7; the TCRdb D gene call, TRBD1, has no DNA to confirm it. Germline-derived CDR1 and CDR2 are SNHLY and FYNNEI. The CDR3 covers 15 residues. This CDR3 reads CASLERTGGTYEQYF. The complete variable domain, with remaining parts taken from reference TRBV2 and TRBJ2-7, reads EPEVTQTPSHQVTQMGQEVILRCVPISNHLYFYWYRQILGQKVEFLVSFYNNEISEKSEIFDDQFSVERPDGSNFTLKIRSTKLEDSAMYFCASLERTGGTYEQYFGPGTRLTVT.

The chain couples TRBV7-2 to TRBJ1-4; the TRBD1 assignment by TCRdb is unverifiable without DNA. CDR1 SGHTA and CDR2 FQGNSA come from the germline V gene. The CDR3 covers 15 residues. This CDR3 is CASSLGGQTNEKLFF. The complete variable domain, with remaining parts taken from reference TRBV7-2 and TRBJ1-4, reads GAGVSQSPSNKVTEKGKDVELRCDPISGHTALYWYRQSLGQGLEFLIYFQGNSAPDKSGLPSDRFSAERTGGSVSTLTIQRTQQEDSAVYLCASSLGGQTNEKLFFGSGTQLSVL.

This chain uses TRBV9 with TRBJ1-6; TCRdb returns TRBD1, unconfirmable since there is no DNA. This CDR3 contains 13 residues. In germline, CDR1 is SGDLS, CDR2 YYNGEE. CDR3 residues: CASSVSPNEPLHF.